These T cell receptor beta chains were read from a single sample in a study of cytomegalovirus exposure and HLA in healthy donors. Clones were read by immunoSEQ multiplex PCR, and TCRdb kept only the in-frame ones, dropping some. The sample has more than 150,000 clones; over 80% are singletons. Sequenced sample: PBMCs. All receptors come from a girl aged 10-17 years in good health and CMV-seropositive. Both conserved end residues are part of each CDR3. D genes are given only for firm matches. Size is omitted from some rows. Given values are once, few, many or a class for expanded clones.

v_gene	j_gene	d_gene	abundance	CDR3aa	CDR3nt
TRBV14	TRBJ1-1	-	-	CASSQSGNRAFF	TGTGCCAGCAGCCAGTCCGGGAATAGGGCTTTCTTT
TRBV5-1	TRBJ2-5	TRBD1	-	CASSLKGQGAAETQYF	TGCGCCAGCAGCTTGAAGGGACAGGGGGCCGCCGAGACCCAGTACTTC
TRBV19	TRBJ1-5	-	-	CASSIVQSNQPQHF	TGTGCCAGTAGTATAGTTCAGAGCAATCAGCCCCAGCATTTT
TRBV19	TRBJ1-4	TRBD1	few	CASSAQGQGALFDEKLFF	TGTGCCAGTAGTGCTCAAGGACAGGGGGCACTTTTCGATGAAAAACTGTTTTTT
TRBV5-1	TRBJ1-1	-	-	CASSFLGMAGAWDTEAFF	TGCGCCAGCAGCTTCCTAGGAATGGCAGGGGCGTGGGACACTGAAGCTTTCTTT
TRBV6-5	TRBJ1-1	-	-	CASIGGNTEAFF	TGTGCCAGCATCGGGGGGAACACTGAAGCTTTCTTT
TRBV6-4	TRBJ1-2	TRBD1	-	CASSGRGQGDYGYTF	TGTGCCAGCAGTGGCCGGGGACAGGGTGACTATGGCTACACCTTC
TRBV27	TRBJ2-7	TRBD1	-	CASSFSWGQDGYEQYF	TGTGCCAGCAGTTTTTCTTGGGGACAGGATGGCTACGAGCAGTACTTC
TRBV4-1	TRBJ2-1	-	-	CASSQETPTEDEQFF	TGCGCCAGCAGCCAAGAGACTCCTACTGAGGATGAGCAGTTCTTC
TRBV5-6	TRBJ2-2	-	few	CASSLGGGENTGELFF	TGTGCCAGCAGCTTGGGGGGGGGCGAGAACACCGGGGAGCTGTTTTTT
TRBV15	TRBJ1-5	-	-	CATSTSGGRPQHF	TGTGCCACCAGCACGTCGGGGGGCCGGCCCCAGCATTTT
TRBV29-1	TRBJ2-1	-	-	CSVVGGTPPNEQFF	TGCAGCGTTGTGGGCGGGACCCCGCCCAATGAGCAGTTCTTC
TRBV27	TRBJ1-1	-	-	CASSLLAGPNTEAFF	TGTGCCAGCAGTTTATTAGCAGGGCCGAACACTGAAGCTTTCTTT
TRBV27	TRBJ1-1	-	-	CASSIRDTNTEAFF	TGTGCCAGCAGTATCCGGGACACCAACACTGAAGCTTTCTTT
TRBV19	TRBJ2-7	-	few	CASSAVTGSNSYEQYF	TGTGCCAGTAGTGCCGTTACAGGCAGTAACTCCTACGAGCAGTACTTC
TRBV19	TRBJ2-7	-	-	CASSTLGFLDSVSYEQYF	TGTGCCAGTAGTACCCTGGGGTTTTTGGACAGCGTTTCCTACGAGCAGTACTTC
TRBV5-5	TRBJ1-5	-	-	CASSPTGVSNQPQHF	TGTGCCAGCAGCCCGACAGGAGTTAGCAATCAGCCCCAGCATTTT
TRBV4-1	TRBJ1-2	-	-	CASSQVKRDIGYTF	TGCGCCAGCAGCCAAGTAAAGAGGGATATTGGCTACACCTTC
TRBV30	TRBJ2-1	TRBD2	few	CAWSVLAGGYNEQFF	TGTGCCTGGAGTGTACTAGCGGGGGGATACAATGAGCAGTTCTTC
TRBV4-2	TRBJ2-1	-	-	CASSQVLGSPNNEQFF	TGTGCCAGCAGCCAAGTCCTAGGTAGCCCAAACAATGAGCAGTTCTTC
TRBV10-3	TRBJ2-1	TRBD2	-	CAISERREGLNEQFF	TGTGCCATCAGTGAACGGCGGGAGGGCCTCAATGAGCAGTTCTTC
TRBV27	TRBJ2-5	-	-	CASSNLGTETQYF	TGTGCCAGCAGTAATCTCGGTACGGAGACCCAGTACTTC
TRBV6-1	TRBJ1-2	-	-	CASIGVGGGANGYTF	TGTGCCAGCATCGGGGTGGGGGGGGGCGCGAATGGCTACACCTTC
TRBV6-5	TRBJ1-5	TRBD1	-	CASSTGQGLSVYF	TGTGCCAGCAGTACTGGACAGGGACTGAGTGTGTATTTT
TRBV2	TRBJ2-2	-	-	CASSPQGFSGELFF	TGTGCCAGCAGCCCACAGGGTTTTTCCGGGGAGCTGTTTTTT
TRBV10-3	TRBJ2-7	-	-	CAISESRHGGEQYF	TGTGCCATCAGTGAGTCCCGACATGGCGGGGAGCAGTACTTC
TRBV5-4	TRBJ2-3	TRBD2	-	CASSLAGGGPTDTQYF	TGTGCCAGCAGCTTGGCGGGGGGAGGGCCCACAGATACGCAGTATTTT
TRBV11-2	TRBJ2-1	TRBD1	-	CASSSRDRVYNEQFF	TGTGCCAGCAGCTCCCGCGACAGGGTATACAATGAGCAGTTCTTC
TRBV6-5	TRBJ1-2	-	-	CASSYGEYYGYTF	TGTGCCAGCAGTTACGGGGAGTACTATGGCTACACCTTC
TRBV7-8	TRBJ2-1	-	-	CASSLGEILYNEQFF	TGTGCCAGCAGCCTAGGGGAGATCCTCTACAATGAGCAGTTCTTC
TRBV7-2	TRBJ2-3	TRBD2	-	CASSFAPGLASTDTQYF	TGTGCCAGCAGCTTTGCTCCGGGACTAGCTAGCACAGATACGCAGTATTTT
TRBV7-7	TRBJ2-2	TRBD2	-	CASSPLPGLAPISNTGELFF	TGTGCTAGCAGCCCCTTACCGGGACTAGCGCCTATTTCGAACACCGGGGAGCTGTTTTTT
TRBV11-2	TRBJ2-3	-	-	CASTQSTDTQYF	TGTGCCAGCACCCAAAGCACAGATACGCAGTATTTT
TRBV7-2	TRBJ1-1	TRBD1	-	CASSTRDSNTEAFF	TGTGCCAGCAGCACCCGGGACAGTAACACTGAAGCTTTCTTT
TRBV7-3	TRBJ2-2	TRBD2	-	CASSSSGGTGELFF	TGTGCCAGCAGCTCTAGCGGCGGCACCGGGGAGCTGTTTTTT
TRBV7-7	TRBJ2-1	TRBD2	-	CASSSDLAGAINEQFF	TGTGCCAGCAGCTCTGATCTAGCGGGAGCCATCAATGAGCAGTTCTTC
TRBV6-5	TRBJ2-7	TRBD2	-	CASSRDTSEPYEQYF	TGTGCCAGCAGTAGAGACACTAGCGAACCCTACGAGCAGTACTTC
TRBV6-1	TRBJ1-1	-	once	CASSDSQGHTEAFF	TGTGCCAGCAGTGACTCGCAGGGGCACACTGAAGCTTTCTTT
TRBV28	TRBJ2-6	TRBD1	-	CASSLWGQGAAGANVLTF	TGTGCCAGCAGTTTATGGGGACAGGGGGCTGCTGGGGCCAACGTCCTGACTTTC
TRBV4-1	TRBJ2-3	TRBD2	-	CASSQESTSGRADTQYF	TGCGCCAGCAGCCAGGAATCCACTAGCGGGAGGGCAGATACGCAGTATTTT
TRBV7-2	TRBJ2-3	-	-	CASTLGGQTLSTDTQYF	TGTGCCAGCACTTTAGGTGGACAGACTCTTAGCACAGATACGCAGTATTTT
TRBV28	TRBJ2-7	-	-	CASSTMYGQYF	TGTGCCAGCAGTACGATGTACGGGCAGTACTTC
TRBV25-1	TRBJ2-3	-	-	CASSERRSSSTDTQYF	TGTGCCAGCAGTGAACGCAGGTCCAGTAGCACAGATACGCAGTATTTT
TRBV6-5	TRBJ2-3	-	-	CASSFSGGQADTQYF	TGTGCCAGCAGTTTCTCGGGCGGGCAGGCGGATACGCAGTATTTT
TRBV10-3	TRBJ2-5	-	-	CAISVFQETQYF	TGTGCCATCAGTGTCTTCCAAGAGACCCAGTACTTC
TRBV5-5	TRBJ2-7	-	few	CASSRRDHYEQYF	TGTGCCAGCAGCCGGAGAGATCACTACGAGCAGTACTTC
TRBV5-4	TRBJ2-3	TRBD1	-	CASRLGDRGTDTQYF	TGTGCCAGCAGGTTGGGGGACAGGGGGACAGATACGCAGTATTTT
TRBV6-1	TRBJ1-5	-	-	CASSRRDSNQPQHF	TGTGCCAGCAGTCGACGGGATAGCAATCAGCCCCAGCATTTT
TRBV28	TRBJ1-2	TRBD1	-	CASSSTGGGLRGYTF	TGTGCCAGCAGTTCAACAGGGGGCGGTCTGCGAGGCTACACCTTC
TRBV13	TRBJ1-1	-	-	CASSLWGGTTEAFF	TGTGCCAGCAGCTTATGGGGAGGGACCACTGAAGCTTTCTTT
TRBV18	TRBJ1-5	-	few	CASSRTGFPLGNQPQHF	TGTGCCAGCTCACGTACAGGGTTCCCTTTGGGCAATCAGCCCCAGCATTTT
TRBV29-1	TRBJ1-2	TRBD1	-	CSVEDRDSRGYTF	TGCAGCGTTGAAGACCGGGACAGTCGTGGCTACACCTTC
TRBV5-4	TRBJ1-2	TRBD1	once	CASSLPDRGGGYTF	TGTGCCAGCAGCCTCCCGGACAGGGGAGGCGGCTACACCTTC
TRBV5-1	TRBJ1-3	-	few	CASSLIDGNTIYF	TGCGCCAGCAGCTTGATAGATGGAAACACCATATATTTT
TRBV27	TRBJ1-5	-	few	CASRPSIQGPNQPQHF	TGTGCCAGCAGACCTTCTATACAGGGCCCCAATCAGCCCCAGCATTTT
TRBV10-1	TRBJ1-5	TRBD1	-	CATSPGTGSDQPQHF	TGCGCCACAAGTCCCGGGACAGGGAGTGATCAGCCCCAGCATTTT